The 27 T cell receptor beta chains presented below share a single source sample, sequenced in a study of blood T cells in healthy people across ages. The second PCR ran about 7 to 12 cycles with a sample-barcoded 5' primer and J-beta primers. MiXCR, run by TCRdb on the 5' RACE reads, gives a single entry per CDR3 protein. The sample contains 650,000 to 1,000,000 distinct CDR3 sequences, 35% to 40% of which appear only once. Sequencing was done on a sample of blood. The receptors were gathered from a man aged 18 to 29 in good health.

This chain joins TRBV30 and TRBJ2-5, with D tentatively TRBD1 (6 bases). The V end lost 3 bases, the J end lost 5 bases, and 7 bases lay between the germline ends. Germline V gene sequence: CDR1 GTSNPN, CDR2 SVGIG (reference sequence). This CDR3 spans 11 amino acids. The CDR3 nucleotides are TGTGCCTGGAGCCAGGGGGAGACCCAGTACTTC. This codes for CAWSQGETQYF.

The table lists this clonotype with a few counts. This sequence joins TRBV5-1 and TRBJ2-1, with D perhaps matching TRBD2 (6 bases). The J call is doubtful: the DNA matches TRBJ2-7 better. Germline loops: CDR1 SGHRS, CDR2 YFSETQ. The CDR3 contains 19 residues. Here the CDR3 reads CASSLDPVSGTPSYNEQYF. The CDR3 DNA is TGCGCCAGCAGCTTGGACCCAGTTAGCGGCACCCCTTCCTACAATGAGCAGTACTTC.

The CDR3 nucleotides are TGTGCCAGCAGCCGGGACAGGGCTCTATCGAGGAATCAGCCCCAGCATTTT. It specifies CASSRDRALSRNQPQHF. The J gene is TRBJ1-5, the V gene TRBV6-2 or TRBV6-3, with 9 bases identical to TRBD1. Germline CDR1 reads MNHEY; CDR2 reads SVGEGT. This CDR3 is 17 amino acids long. J gave up 4 bases and V 6 bases, and 13 bases lay outside the gene matches.

The V gene is TRBV11-2, the J gene TRBJ2-7; 8 positions match TRBD2. CDR3 length: 18 amino acids. Germline V gives CDR1 SGHAT, CDR2 FQNNGV. After removal of 5 bases from V and 2 bases from J, the junction contained 17 bases not matched to a gene. CDR3 amino acids: CASSPLGESGGVTYEQYF. The CDR3 bases are TGTGCCAGCAGCCCCCTGGGGGAAAGCGGGGGCGTTACCTACGAGCAGTACTTC.

This clonotype occurred a few times. V is TRBV5-5 and J is TRBJ2-7; TRBD2 is a possible D gene (6 bases). This CDR3 is built from 16 residues. V lost 1 base and J 3 bases, leaving 17 bases between the germline ends. Germline assignment: CDR1 SGHKS and CDR2 YYEKEE (reference sequence). The CDR3 sequence: CASSLRPGRDFYEQYF. The CDR3, as DNA: TGTGCCAGCAGCTTGAGGCCGGGCAGGGACTTCTACGAGCAGTACTTC. Drawing the rest from reference TRBV5-5 and TRBJ2-7, the complete variable domain is DAGVTQSPTHLIKTRGQQVTLRCSPISGHKSVSWYQQVLGQGPQFIFQYYEKEERGRGNFPDRFSARQFPNYSSELNVNALLLGDSALYLCASSLRPGRDFYEQYFGPGTRLTVT.

The chain joins TRBV2 to TRBJ2-7, with D perhaps matching TRBD1 (6 bases). Germline loops: CDR1 SNHLY, CDR2 FYNNEI. V was clipped by 5 bases and J by 0 bases, with 14 bases between them. The CDR3 loop spans 15 amino acids. CDR3 in DNA: TGTGCCAGCAGTAGGGACACCCCGAGCTCCTACGAGCAGTACTTC. This codes for CASSRDTPSSYEQYF.

This clonotype occurred a few times. The rearrangement links TRBV11-1 to TRBJ2-1, with 10 bases identical to TRBD1. The V segment lost 4 bases and the J segment 2 bases; nucleotides outside the gene matches: 5. Germline assignment: CDR1 SGHAT and CDR2 FQDESV (reference sequence). This CDR3 has 16 amino acids. The CDR3 region has the DNA TGTGCCAGCAGCTCCCGGGACAGGGGCGCCTACAATGAGCAGTTCTTC. Amino acid sequence: CASSSRDRGAYNEQFF.

The V call is TRBV13, the J call TRBJ2-3; 7 bases agree with TRBD1. CDR3 length: 16 residues. Germline V gene lookup returns CDR1 PRHDT and CDR2 FYEKMQ (reference sequence). J gave up 6 bases and V 5 bases, and 14 bases lay outside the gene matches. CDR3 nucleotide sequence: TGTGCCAGCAGCCTGACAGGGACCCTTTTTCTGGATACGCAGTATTTT. It specifies CASSLTGTLFLDTQYF.

J is TRBJ1-1 and V is TRBV10-3; tentatively, D is TRBD1 (5 bases). V was cut by 9 bases and J by 3 bases, with 11 bases left in between. Germline assignment: CDR1 ENHRY and CDR2 SYGVKD. This CDR3 has 12 amino acids. The CDR3 DNA is TGTGCCATGGGGACGGGCGACACTGAAGCTTTCTTT. Its protein is CAMGTGDTEAFF.

Turning to this clonotype: The conserved phenylalanine or tryptophan normally closing the CDR3 is absent here, so this likely arose from a read error. V is TRBV29-1 and J is TRBJ2-5, with 8 bases matching TRBD2. Germline CDR1 and CDR2: SQVTM and ANQGSEA. This CDR3 contains 17 residues. Trimming removed 6 bases from V and 2 bases from J; junction bases left unmatched: 17. This CDR3 reads CSVDRGGGLIGQETQYI. CDR3 bases: TGCAGCGTGGACAGAGGCGGGGGGTTAATAGGACAAGAGACCCAGTACATC.

V is TRBV20-1 and J is TRBJ2-3; possible D gene TRBD1, 6 bases. The CDR3 has 14 amino acids. Germline loops: CDR1 DFQATT, CDR2 SNEGSKA (reference sequence). CDR3 residues: CRTGDIASTDTQYF. CDR3 DNA: TGCAGGACCGGGGACATAGCTAGCACAGATACGCAGTATTTT.

This chain connects TRBV12-3 or TRBV12-4 to TRBJ1-6, with 7 nucleotides matching TRBD1. Trimming at V came to 2 bases and at J to 9 bases, leaving 10 bases not matched to a gene. The CDR3 is 16 residues long. The CDR3 DNA reads TGTGCCAGCAGTTTACGGCCGACAGGGATTGGTTCACCCCTCCACTTT. It yields the protein CASSLRPTGIGSPLHF.

This chain joins TRBV24-1 and TRBJ2-3; the D gene is possibly TRBD2 (5 bases). From germline, CDR1 is KGHDR and CDR2 SFDVKD. Trimming took off 4 bases at V and 6 bases at J, with 16 bases between the two ends. This CDR3 is 15 amino acids long. CDR3 DNA sequence: TGTGCCACCAGTGACCCGAGCGGCACCGGGGATACGCAGTATTTT. This gives the protein CATSDPSGTGDTQYF.

The chain has TRBV4-3 and TRBJ1-4, with D perhaps TRBD1 (5 bases). V lost 8 bases and J 0 bases, leaving 7 bases between the germline ends. Germline lookup yields CDR1 LGHNA and CDR2 YSLEER. The CDR3 has 13 residues. This CDR3 is CASGAATNEKLFF. The CDR3 bases are TGCGCCAGCGGGGCTGCAACTAATGAAAAACTGTTTTTT.

As concerns this clonotype: A much larger clone differs from this one at a single base, so this may be a read error. The genes are TRBV20-1 and TRBJ1-5; D uncertain. Trimming took 4 bases from V and 9 from J, leaving 16 bases between them. The V gene's germline CDR1 is DFQATT and CDR2 SNEGSKA (reference sequence). This CDR3 is built from 13 residues. CDR3 bases: TGCAGTGCTACCCGGGTGGTTGGTCGGCCCCAGCATTTT. Amino acids: CSATRVVGRPQHF.

This chain joins TRBV6-5 and TRBJ2-7; TRBD1 matches 12 bases. V was pared by 10 bases and J by 2 bases, with 3 bases of the junction left unmatched. This CDR3 comprises 13 residues. Per the germline V gene, CDR1 is MNHEY and CDR2 is SVGAGI. CDR3 residues: CATRDRGPYEQYF. The DNA of the CDR3 is TGTGCCACCCGGGACAGGGGGCCCTACGAGCAGTACTTC.

This clonotype was detected only a few times. The chain carries TRBV12-3 or TRBV12-4 and TRBJ1-5; D unresolved. The CDR3 loop spans 15 amino acids. V was shortened by 1 base and J by 0 bases, with 7 bases between the two germline ends. The CDR3 bases are TGTGCCAGCAGTTTAGTGTCCGATAGCAATCAGCCCCAGCATTTT. Amino acids: CASSLVSDSNQPQHF.

Comments on this clonotype: A much larger clone lies a single base off, so this may be a read error. The V call is TRBV14, the J call TRBJ1-2, with no clear D. This CDR3 has 16 amino acids. Trimming took off 0 bases at V and 6 bases at J, with 17 bases between the two ends. Germline V gene data show CDR1 as SGHDN and CDR2 as FVKESK. The chain's CDR3 is CASSQDNRGVANGYTF. DNA for the CDR3: TGTGCCAGCAGCCAAGATAATCGCGGGGTAGCTAATGGCTACACCTTC.

The sample holds many counts of this clonotype. The chain has TRBV19 and TRBJ2-5; TRBD1 matches 7 bases. This CDR3 has 13 amino acids. J was trimmed by 5 bases and V by 8 bases; bases with no gene match: 8. Germline-derived CDR1 and CDR2 are LNHDA and SQIVND (reference sequence). CDR3 sequence reads: CASDQTGHETQYF. The CDR3 nucleotides are TGTGCCAGTGACCAGACAGGGCACGAGACCCAGTACTTC. The full variable domain, rest sourced from reference TRBV19 and TRBJ2-5, is DGGITQSPKYLFRKEGQNVTLSCEQNLNHDAMYWYRQDPGQGLRLIYYSQIVNDFQKGDIAEGYSVSREKKESFPLTVTSAQKNPTAFYLCASDQTGHETQYFGPGTRLLVL.

The chain combines TRBV7-8 with TRBJ1-3; D is perhaps TRBD1 (6 bases). The CDR3 spans 16 residues. Trimming took 2 bases from V and 0 from J, leaving 11 bases between them. CDR1 and CDR2 from the germline V gene are SGHVS and FQNEAQ. The chain's CDR3 is CASSLINRASGNTIYF. DNA for the CDR3: TGTGCCAGCAGCTTAATTAACAGGGCCTCTGGAAACACCATATATTTT.

The chain recombines TRBV12-3 or TRBV12-4 with TRBJ2-3, with 8 nucleotides matching TRBD1. The CDR3 loop spans 16 amino acids. The V gene end was trimmed by 3 bases and the J gene end by 5 bases; junction bases not matched to a gene: 10. CDR3 sequence (DNA): TGTGCCAGCAGTTTTTCAGGACAGGGTGGAAAAGATACGCAGTATTTT. This sequence encodes CASSFSGQGGKDTQYF.

This clonotype occurred a few times. This chain links TRBV20-1 with TRBJ1-2, with D uncertain. Germline CDR1 and CDR2: DFQATT and SNEGSKA (reference sequence). Trimming stripped 6 bases from V and 4 bases from J, with 15 bases between. This CDR3 is 13 amino acids long. This chain's CDR3 is CSATLRAAYGYTF. The CDR3 region has the DNA TGCAGTGCAACACTGCGGGCCGCCTATGGCTACACCTTC.

This chain connects TRBV9 to TRBJ1-2; no clear D. CDR3 size: 13 residues. V lost 2 bases and J lost 6, with 11 bases in between. The germline CDR1 and CDR2 sequences are SGDLS and YYNGEE. The CDR3 reads CASSVGGDDGYTF. The CDR3 region has the DNA TGTGCCAGCAGCGTTGGAGGAGACGATGGCTACACCTTC.

This clonotype was detected many times. The chain carries TRBV6-5 and TRBJ1-6; D is ambiguous. Germline CDR1 MNHEY, CDR2 SVGAGI. Trimming took off 10 bases at V and 0 bases at J, with 16 bases between the two ends. The CDR3 is 16 amino acids. CDR3 amino acids: CATSGNPSSYNSPLHF. CDR3 coding DNA: TGTGCCACCTCGGGGAACCCGAGCTCCTATAATTCACCCCTCCACTTT.

The chain has TRBV7-2 and TRBJ1-5; no reliable D call. Germline V gene data show CDR1 as SGHTA and CDR2 as FQGNSA. The CDR3 is 15 amino acids. Trimming cost V 4 bases and J 0 bases, with 10 bases left between them. CDR3 sequence reads: CASSSPDYSNQPQHF. CDR3 nucleotides: TGTGCCAGCAGCTCCCCAGATTATAGCAATCAGCCCCAGCATTTT.

V gene TRBV2 combines with J gene TRBJ2-3; no clear D. CDR3 size: 13 residues. Germline lookup yields CDR1 SNHLY and CDR2 FYNNEI. Trimming took off 7 bases at V and 2 bases at J, with 10 bases between the two ends. In DNA form, the CDR3 reads TGTGCCAGCAATAGCTGGGTCACAGATACGCAGTATTTT. Its translation: CASNSWVTDTQYF.

The V gene is TRBV10-2, the J gene TRBJ2-1, with 7 positions matching TRBD2. Germline values: CDR1 WSHSY, CDR2 SAAADI. Germline trimming cut 7 bases from V and 10 bases from J; bases unmatched to any gene: 4. The CDR3 has 11 residues. The DNA for the CDR3 is TGCGCCAGCAACCAGGGAGGGGAGCAGTTCTTC. Its translation: CASNQGGEQFF.